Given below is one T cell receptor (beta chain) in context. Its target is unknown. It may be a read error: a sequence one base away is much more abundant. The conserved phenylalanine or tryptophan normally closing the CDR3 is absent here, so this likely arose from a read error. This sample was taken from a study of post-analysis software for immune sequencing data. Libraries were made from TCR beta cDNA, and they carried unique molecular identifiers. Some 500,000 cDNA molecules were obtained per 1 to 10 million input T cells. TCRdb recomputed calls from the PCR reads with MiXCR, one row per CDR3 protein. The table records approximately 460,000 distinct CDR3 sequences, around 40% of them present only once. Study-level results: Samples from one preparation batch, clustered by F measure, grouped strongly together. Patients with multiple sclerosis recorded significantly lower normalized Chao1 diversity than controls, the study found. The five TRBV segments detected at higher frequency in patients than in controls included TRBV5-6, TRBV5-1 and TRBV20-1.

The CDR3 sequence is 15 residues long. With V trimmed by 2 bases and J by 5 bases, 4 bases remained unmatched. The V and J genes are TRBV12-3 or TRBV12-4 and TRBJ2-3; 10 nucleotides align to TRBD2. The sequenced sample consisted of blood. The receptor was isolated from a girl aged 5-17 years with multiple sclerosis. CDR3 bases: TGTGCCAGCAGTTTAACTAGCGGGATGGGAGATACGCAGTATTCT. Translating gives CASSLTSGMGDTQYS.